This T cell receptor (beta chain) stems from a study of blood T cell repertoires in COVID-19. As for the study in general: COVID-19 samples, acute and convalescent, were from the United States, Italy and Spain. Nucleic acid was either cDNA or gDNA, and it came from T cells, B-cell-depleted T cells, or PBMCs.

In the original workflow: Nucleated cell counts were estimated from reference gene primer amplification. Sequencing was performed with immunoSEQ multiplex PCR; in TCRdb, only in-frame clones are kept and a portion is missing. V and J calls and clone size come straight from that table; D and trimming were deduced from the DNA. The table lists approximately 150,000 clones, 84% of them singletons. This TCR was sampled from a human donor in a cohort sampled during active COVID-19. The sample was peripheral blood.

CDR3 in DNA: TGTGCCAGCAGCGAACAGGCGGACCGGGGGGAGCAGTTCTTC. It is translated as CASSEQADRGEQFF. The chain recombines TRBV7-2 with TRBJ2-1, with a possible D match to TRBD2 (6 bases). The germline V gene encodes CDR1 SGHTA and CDR2 FQGNSA. The CDR3 runs to 14 residues. Trimming removed 5 bases at V and 10 bases at J, with 18 bases between.